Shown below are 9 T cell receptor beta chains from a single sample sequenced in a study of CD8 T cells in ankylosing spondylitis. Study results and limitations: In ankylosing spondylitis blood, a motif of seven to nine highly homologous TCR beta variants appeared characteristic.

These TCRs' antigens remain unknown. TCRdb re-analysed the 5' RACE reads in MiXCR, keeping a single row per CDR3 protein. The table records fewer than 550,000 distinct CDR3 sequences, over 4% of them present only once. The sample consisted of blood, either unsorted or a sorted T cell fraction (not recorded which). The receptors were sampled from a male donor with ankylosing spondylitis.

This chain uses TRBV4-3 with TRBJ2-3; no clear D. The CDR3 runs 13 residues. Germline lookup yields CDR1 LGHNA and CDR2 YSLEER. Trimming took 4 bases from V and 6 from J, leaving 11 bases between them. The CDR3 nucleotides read TGCGCCAGCAGCCGAGGTCTCCCGGATACGCAGTATTTT. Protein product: CASSRGLPDTQYF.

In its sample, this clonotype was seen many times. This CDR3 reads CASSQGGGPKETQYF. The CDR3 DNA follows: TGTGCCAGCAGCCAGGGAGGGGGGCCCAAAGAGACCCAGTACTTC. This chain uses TRBV28 with TRBJ2-5; tentatively, D is TRBD2 (7 bases). Germline V gene lookup returns CDR1 MDHEN and CDR2 SYDVKM. The CDR3 has 15 amino acids. Trimming took off 6 bases at V and 3 bases at J, with 17 bases between the two ends.

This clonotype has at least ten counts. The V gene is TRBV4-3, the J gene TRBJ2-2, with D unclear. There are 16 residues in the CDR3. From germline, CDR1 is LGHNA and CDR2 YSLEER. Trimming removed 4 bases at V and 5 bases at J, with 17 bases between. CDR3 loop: CASSLSRRDRTGELFF. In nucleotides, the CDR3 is TGCGCCAGCAGCCTCTCGCGAAGGGATAGGACCGGGGAGCTGTTTTTT.

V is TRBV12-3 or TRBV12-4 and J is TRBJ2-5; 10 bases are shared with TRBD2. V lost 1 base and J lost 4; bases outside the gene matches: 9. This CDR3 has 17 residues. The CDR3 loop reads CASSLEVAGGPRETQYF. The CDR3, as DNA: TGTGCCAGCAGTTTAGAAGTAGCGGGGGGTCCCCGAGAGACCCAGTACTTC.

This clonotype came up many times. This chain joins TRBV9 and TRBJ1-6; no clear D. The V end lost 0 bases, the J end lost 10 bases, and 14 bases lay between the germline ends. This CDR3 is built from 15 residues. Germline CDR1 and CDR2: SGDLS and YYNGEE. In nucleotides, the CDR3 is TGTGCCAGCAGCGTAGCTACGGGATCGGGGTCACCCCTCCACTTT. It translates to CASSVATGSGSPLHF.

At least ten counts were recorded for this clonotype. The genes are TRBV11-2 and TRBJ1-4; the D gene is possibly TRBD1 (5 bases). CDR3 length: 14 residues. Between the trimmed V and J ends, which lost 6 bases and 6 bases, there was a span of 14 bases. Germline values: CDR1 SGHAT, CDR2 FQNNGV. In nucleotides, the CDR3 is TGTGCCAGCAGACGATGGGACCGAGATGAAAAACTGTTTTTT. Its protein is CASRRWDRDEKLFF.

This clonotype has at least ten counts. The CDR3 DNA reads TGCGCCAGCCGACAGGGTACCGGGGAGCTGTTTTTT. Its protein product is CASRQGTGELFF. V usage is TRBV5-1 and J usage is TRBJ2-2, with 7 bases identical to TRBD1. This CDR3 is 12 amino acids long. Unmatched junction bases numbered 2, after V lost 7 bases and J lost 5 bases. The V gene's germline CDR1 is SGHRS and CDR2 YFSETQ.

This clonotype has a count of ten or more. The CDR3 sequence: CASSLIDRSEAFF. The CDR3 DNA sequence: TGCGCCAGCAGCTTAATAGACAGGAGTGAAGCTTTCTTT. The chain joins TRBV5-1 to TRBJ1-1; possibly TRBD1 for D (6 bases). Trimming shortened V by 2 bases and J by 7 bases, and 12 bases separated the two germline ends. The CDR3 contains 13 residues. Germline CDR1 and CDR2: SGHRS and YFSETQ. The full variable domain, its missing parts supplied by reference TRBV5-1 and TRBJ1-1, is KAGVTQTPRYLIKTRGQQVTLSCSPISGHRSVSWYQQTPGQGLQFLFEYFSETQRNKGNFPGRFSGRQFSNSRSEMNVSTLELGDSALYLCASSLIDRSEAFFGQGTRLTVV.

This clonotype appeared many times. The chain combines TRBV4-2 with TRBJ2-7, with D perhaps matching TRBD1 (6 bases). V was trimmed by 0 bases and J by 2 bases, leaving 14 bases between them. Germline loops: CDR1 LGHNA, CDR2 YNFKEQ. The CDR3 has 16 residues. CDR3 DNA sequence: TGTGCCAGCAGCCAAGATATGTATGGACAGACCTACGAGCAGTACTTC. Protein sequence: CASSQDMYGQTYEQYF.